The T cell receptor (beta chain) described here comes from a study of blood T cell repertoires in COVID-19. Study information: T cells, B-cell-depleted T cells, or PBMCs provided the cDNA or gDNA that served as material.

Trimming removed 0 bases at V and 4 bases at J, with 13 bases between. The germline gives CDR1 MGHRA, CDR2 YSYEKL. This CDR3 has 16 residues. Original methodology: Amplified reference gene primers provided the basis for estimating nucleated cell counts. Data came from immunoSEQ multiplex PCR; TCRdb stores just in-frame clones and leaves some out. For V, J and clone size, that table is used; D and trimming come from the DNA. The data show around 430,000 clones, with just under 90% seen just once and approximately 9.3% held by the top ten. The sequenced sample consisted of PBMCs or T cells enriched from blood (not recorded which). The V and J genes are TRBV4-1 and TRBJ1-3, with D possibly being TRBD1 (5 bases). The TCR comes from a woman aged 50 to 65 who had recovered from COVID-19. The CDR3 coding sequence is TGCGCCAGCAGCCAAGAGGGGGGAATCGGGGGAAACACCATATATTTT. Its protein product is CASSQEGGIGGNTIYF.